The 8 T cell receptor beta chains reported below all come from one sample, sequenced in a study of cytomegalovirus exposure and HLA in healthy donors. PCR amplification relied on 60 Vbeta primers (plus 13 Jbeta primers). The assay was immunoSEQ multiplex PCR, and TCRdb's table has in-frame clones only and misses some. The repertoire holds approximately 150,000 clones, with roughly 65% as singletons. The specimen was PBMCs. Receptors were obtained from a man between 18 and 35 years old in good health and CMV-seropositive.

The chain links TRBV7-2 to TRBJ1-1; TRBD1 might be the D (5 bases). The CDR3 runs 14 residues. Germline CDR1 SGHTA, CDR2 FQGNSA. V lost 1 base and J lost 1, with 7 bases in between. The CDR3 loop is CASSLGGGNTEAFF. DNA of the CDR3: TGTGCCAGCAGCTTAGGGGGGGGGAACACTGAAGCTTTCTTT.

The chain combines TRBV30 with TRBJ1-4; no clear D gene. Germline CDR1 reads GTSNPN; CDR2 reads SVGIG (reference sequence). CDR3 length: 13 amino acids. Trimming pared 6 bases from V and 6 bases from J, leaving 14 bases between. The CDR3 bases are TGTGCCTGCTGGGTCGAGAGCGATGAAAAACTGTTTTTT. It translates to CACWVESDEKLFF. Full variable domain (outside the CDR3, taken from reference TRBV30 and TRBJ1-4): SQTIHQWPATLVQPVGSPLSLECTVEGTSNPNLYWYRQAAGRGLQLLFYSVGIGQISSEVPQNLSASRPQDRQFILSSKKLLLSDSGFYLCACWVESDEKLFFGSGTQLSVL.

The CDR3 loop reads CASSLSGQGAGEAFF. In nucleotides, the CDR3 is TGTGCCAGCAGCTTGAGCGGACAGGGGGCCGGTGAAGCTTTCTTT. V is TRBV5-7 and J is TRBJ1-1, with TRBD1 identical over 11 bases. TRBV5-7 falls under the ORF class, with uncertain function. This CDR3 has 15 residues. The V and J ends lost 1 base and 7 bases, in that order; junction bases with no gene match: 6.

This chain uses TRBV5-4 with TRBJ1-3; 7 bases line up with TRBD1. The CDR3 runs to 14 residues. Trimming took 4 bases from V and 6 from J; bases not matched to a gene: 7. CDR1 and CDR2 from the germline V gene are SGHNT and YYREEE (reference sequence). CDR3 region: CASSRDRAANTIYF. The DNA for the CDR3 is TGTGCCAGCAGCCGCGACAGGGCGGCAAACACCATATATTTT.

This clone appeared a few times. The chain is built from TRBV7-2 and TRBJ1-1; 8 nucleotides line up with TRBD1. The CDR3 runs 13 residues. V trimming: 2 bases; J trimming: 4 bases; junction bases outside the gene matches: 0. Germline lookup yields CDR1 SGHTA and CDR2 FQGNSA. CDR3 sequence: CASSLTGGTEAFF. For the CDR3, the DNA is TGTGCCAGCAGCTTAACAGGGGGCACTGAAGCTTTCTTT.

This sequence joins TRBV6-5 and TRBJ1-1; 10 positions agree with TRBD1. The CDR3 sequence is 14 residues long. With V trimmed by 7 bases and J by 5 bases, 7 bases remained unmatched. The germline CDR1 and CDR2 sequences are MNHEY and SVGAGI. In nucleotides, the CDR3 is TGTGCCAGCACCCCCGACAGGGGGCTTACTGAAGCTTTCTTT. Protein product: CASTPDRGLTEAFF.

The V and J genes are TRBV6-1 and TRBJ1-6, with D maybe TRBD1 (5 bases). Between the trimmed V and J ends, which lost 6 bases and 9 bases, there was a span of 12 bases. Germline assignment: CDR1 MNHNS and CDR2 SASEGT. CDR3 length: 13 residues. The CDR3 loop reads CASSPLTVSPLHF. CDR3 nucleotides: TGTGCCAGCAGCCCTTTGACAGTTTCACCCCTCCACTTT.

CDR3 residues: CASTTLGGSSGNTIYF. In DNA form, the CDR3 reads TGTGCCAGCACCACTCTTGGCGGGAGCTCTGGAAACACCATATATTTT. This chain links TRBV5-4 with TRBJ1-3; D is uncertain. CDR1 and CDR2 (germline): SGHNT, YYREEE (reference sequence). This CDR3 has 16 amino acids. The germline V and J ends were trimmed by 6 bases and 0 bases, with 16 bases remaining between them.